The clone carrying this TCR beta chain showed up many times. Antigen: not known. The data were obtained in a study of CD8 T cells in ankylosing spondylitis. Study results and caveats: Eight or nine highly homologous variants made up a TCR beta motif that seemed to typify ankylosing spondylitis blood. Researchers reportedly found disease-linked clones significantly enriched in matched ankylosing spondylitis synovial fluid. Some of these motif variants have turned up before, in reports on reactive arthritis synovial fluid and blood.

V lost 3 bases to trimming and J lost 0 bases; unmatched junction nucleotides: 6. The germline CDR1 and CDR2 sequences are DFQATT and SNEGSKA (reference sequence). This CDR3 region has 15 residues. Libraries for TCR beta were made by quantitative 5'-RACE with molecular barcodes. TCRdb processed the 5' RACE reads anew with MiXCR; each CDR3 protein has one entry. The data contain 150,000 to 200,000 distinct CDR3 sequences, about a sixth of them seen just once; the ten biggest clones take up about 7.6%. The V call is TRBV20-1, the J call TRBJ2-5; 8 nucleotides align to TRBD2. The TCR originated in a male donor with ankylosing spondylitis or in good health (not recorded which). Sequencing used blood, either unsorted or a sorted T cell fraction (not recorded which). This CDR3 is CSASPASGYQETQYF. In nucleotides, the CDR3 is TGCAGTGCTAGCCCCGCTAGCGGGTACCAAGAGACCCAGTACTTC.